The 18 T cell receptor beta chains below come from one sample, sequenced in a study of low-dose radiotherapy and immunotherapy resistance in tumors. As for time point: after trial treatment. Sample treatment: LDRT plus nivolumab, ipilimumab, low-dose cyclophosphamide and aspirin (RACIN trial). Alpha and beta chains were covered, as first-strand cDNA relied on TRAV- and TRBV-specific primers. TCR amplification involved 20 PCR cycles with a constant-region primer and V-primer adapter. TCRdb processed the reads anew with MiXCR; each CDR3 protein has one entry. In the table there are some 57,000 distinct CDR3 sequences, under 30% of which are singletons. The sample in question was PBMCs, obtained after low-dose radiotherapy plus immunotherapy. These receptors were taken from a male donor with prostate cancer.

The J gene is TRBJ2-7, the V gene TRBV4-2; 10 nucleotides align to TRBD1. This CDR3 comprises 14 residues. Germline V gene data show CDR1 as LGHNA and CDR2 as YNFKEQ. V trimming: 4 bases; J trimming: 4 bases; junction bases outside the gene matches: 4. CDR3 region: CASSRDRGNYEQYF. The CDR3, as DNA: TGTGCCAGCAGCCGGGACAGGGGAAATTACGAGCAGTACTTC.

This clonotype was seen repeatedly, ten times or more. The chain couples TRBV30 to TRBJ1-2, with a weak D call TRBD1 (5 bases). This CDR3 has 14 amino acids. Trimming took off 6 bases at V and 4 bases at J, with 18 bases between the two ends. The germline V gene encodes CDR1 GTSNPN and CDR2 SVGIG (reference sequence). The CDR3 DNA follows: TGTGCCTGTCGAGCTAAAGACAGAATCTATGGCTACACCTTC. This gives the protein CACRAKDRIYGYTF. The whole variable domain, filled in from reference TRBV30 and TRBJ1-2, reads SQTIHQWPATLVQPVGSPLSLECTVEGTSNPNLYWYRQAAGRGLQLLFYSVGIGQISSEVPQNLSASRPQDRQFILSSKKLLLSDSGFYLCACRAKDRIYGYTFGSGTRLTVV.

This clonotype was recorded many times. The junction shows a germline mismatch at one end, possibly a read error. The V gene is TRBV6-5, the J gene TRBJ2-2, with 11 nucleotides matching TRBD2. The CDR3 loop spans 17 amino acids. Germline-derived CDR1 and CDR2 are MNHEY and SVGAGI. CDR3 residues: CASSYFSGRANTGDLFF. In nucleotides, the CDR3 is TGTGCCAGCAGTTACTTTAGCGGGAGGGCGAACACCGGGGATCTGTTTTTT.

This clonotype was found a few times. The chain couples TRBV7-3 to TRBJ2-3; 7 nucleotides agree with TRBD1. This CDR3 is 14 amino acids long. Trimming took 11 bases from V and 2 from J; bases not matched to a gene: 10. CDR1 SGHTA and CDR2 FQGTGA come from the germline V gene. CDR3: CASKEGQLTDTQYF. CDR3 in DNA: TGTGCCTCAAAAGAGGGACAGCTCACAGATACGCAGTATTTT.

This clonotype was seen at least ten times. The chain carries TRBV11-2 and TRBJ2-1; unclear D gene. Germline CDR1 reads SGHAT; CDR2 reads FQNNGV. This CDR3 is 13 amino acids long. Between the trimmed V and J ends, which lost 0 bases and 9 bases, there was a span of 9 bases. The CDR3 DNA is TGTGCCAGCAGCTTAGATAGGCCGGGTGAGCAGTTCTTC. This translates into CASSLDRPGEQFF.

As for this clonotype: The limits of the CDR3 on the DNA are not certain, so only TCRdb's listed CDR3 is given. The chain carries TRBV7-8 and TRBJ2-2; the table's D call, TRBD1, was not checked against the DNA. The CDR3 is 22 residues long, ends included. Germline CDR1 reads SGHVS; CDR2 reads FQNEAQ. CDR3 residues: CASSWGQGLGTGELFFFFFFFF.

This clonotype was counted at least ten times. This rearrangement joins TRBV29-1 to TRBJ1-1, with D hard to call. This CDR3 is 13 amino acids long. CDR1 and CDR2 (germline): SQVTM, ANQGSEA. Trimming took off 1 base at V and 4 bases at J, with 10 bases between the two ends. The CDR3 sequence: CSVEGAAVTEAFF. In DNA form, the CDR3 reads TGCAGCGTTGAAGGGGCCGCGGTCACTGAAGCTTTCTTT.

The chain recombines TRBV24-1 with TRBJ2-1; 11 bases are shared with TRBD2. Trimming cost V 5 bases and J 3 bases; bases outside gene matches: 5. Germline CDR1 is KGHDR and CDR2 is SFDVKD. CDR3 length: 16 amino acids. The CDR3 sequence: CATSGITSGSYNEQFF. The CDR3 nucleotides read TGTGCCACCAGTGGAATCACTAGCGGGAGCTACAATGAGCAGTTCTTC.

This clonotype appeared many times. In nucleotides, the CDR3 is TGTGCCAGCAGCCACGACCGGTACAATGAGCAGTTCTTC. It is translated as CASSHDRYNEQFF. The rearrangement uses TRBV12-3 or TRBV12-4 and TRBJ2-1; D gene ambiguous. V dropped 6 bases and J dropped 4 bases, with 10 bases sitting between them. The CDR3 is made up of 13 amino acids.

This clonotype showed up many times. The chain combines TRBV11-2 with TRBJ2-3; D is perhaps TRBD1 (5 bases). The CDR3 is 14 amino acids. The V end was cut by 2 bases, the J end by 5 bases, with 11 bases between. Germline values: CDR1 SGHAT, CDR2 FQNNGV. As DNA, the CDR3 is TGTGCCAGCAGCTTACAGGGCTTCGAAGATACGCAGTATTTT. It yields the protein CASSLQGFEDTQYF.

There are many counts of this clonotype. The rearrangement uses TRBV6-2 or TRBV6-3 and TRBJ1-5; D gene uncertain. CDR3 length: 17 amino acids. V dropped 9 bases and J dropped 3 bases, with 24 bases sitting between them. CDR1 is MNHEY and CDR2 is SVGEGT in the germline V gene. The CDR3 region is CASNLKGPLRPNQPQHF. DNA of the CDR3: TGTGCCAGTAATTTGAAGGGCCCTCTCCGGCCCAATCAGCCCCAGCATTTT.

The V call is TRBV18, the J call TRBJ2-3; 13 bases map to TRBD2. The CDR3 loop spans 17 amino acids. V lost 6 bases and J lost 4; bases outside the gene matches: 10. Per germline, CDR1 KGHSH and CDR2 LQKENI. CDR3 in amino acids: CASSPQLAGGPPDTQYF. CDR3 nucleotide sequence: TGTGCCAGCTCCCCCCAACTAGCGGGGGGGCCACCAGATACGCAGTATTTT.

This clonotype was observed many times. This rearrangement joins TRBV18 to TRBJ1-5; D gene ambiguous. Germline-derived CDR1 and CDR2 are KGHSH and LQKENI. The CDR3 sequence is 13 residues long. V was clipped by 1 base and J by 6 bases, with 7 bases between them. DNA for the CDR3: TGTGCCAGCTCACCACAAAGGGCTCAGCCCCAGCATTTT. Amino acid sequence: CASSPQRAQPQHF.

The gene calls are TRBV7-2 and TRBJ2-7; 15 bases agree with TRBD2. Germline loops: CDR1 SGHTA, CDR2 FQGNSA. Germline trimming cut 1 base from V and 2 bases from J; bases unmatched to any gene: 0. The CDR3 sequence is 16 residues long. DNA for the CDR3: TGTGCCAGCAGCTTAGGGACTAGCGGGGGGGCCTACGAGCAGTACTTC. It encodes CASSLGTSGGAYEQYF. Full variable domain (rest looked up from reference TRBV7-2 and TRBJ2-7): GAGVSQSPSNKVTEKGKDVELRCDPISGHTALYWYRQSLGQGLEFLIYFQGNSAPDKSGLPSDRFSAERTGGSVSTLTIQRTQQEDSAVYLCASSLGTSGGAYEQYFGPGTRLTVT.

This clonotype was found many times. The chain recombines TRBV7-9 with TRBJ1-2, with a weak D call TRBD1 (6 bases). The CDR3 extends over 15 amino acids. The germline gives CDR1 SEHNR, CDR2 FQNEAQ (reference sequence). The V end lost 5 bases, the J end lost 1 base, and 14 bases lay between the germline ends. The DNA of the CDR3 is TGTGCCAGCAGCCCAAGACAGGCGAATAACTATGGCTACACCTTC. Its translation is CASSPRQANNYGYTF.

This clonotype was seen repeatedly, ten times or more. V and J are TRBV6-2 or TRBV6-3 and TRBJ1-2; 9 bases are shared with TRBD1. The CDR3 is 14 residues long. V lost 7 bases to trimming and J lost 5 bases; unmatched junction nucleotides: 8. The V gene's germline CDR1 is MNHEY and CDR2 SVGEGT. The CDR3 DNA sequence: TGTGCCAGCATCCCGGGACAGGGTCCATATGGCTACACCTTC. Its translation: CASIPGQGPYGYTF.

The chain carries TRBV15 and TRBJ1-5; no clear D. Germline V CDR1 and CDR2: LNHNV, YYDKDF (reference sequence). Trimming stripped 6 bases from V and 4 bases from J, with 13 bases between. The CDR3 covers 14 residues. CDR3: CATRFSLMNQPQHF. The CDR3 coding sequence is TGTGCCACCAGGTTTAGCCTGATGAATCAGCCCCAGCATTTT.

This clonotype was seen at least ten times. This sequence joins TRBV29-1 and TRBJ2-1; 15 bases agree with TRBD2. The CDR3 length is 15 residues. Germline V gene lookup returns CDR1 SQVTM and CDR2 ANQGSEA. V lost 6 bases and J lost 6; bases outside the gene matches: 6. The DNA of the CDR3 is TGCAGCGTATCCGGGACTAGCGGGGGGAGCAATGAGCAGTTCTTC. The encoded protein is CSVSGTSGGSNEQFF.